The 27 T cell receptor beta chains reported below all come from one sample, sequenced in a study of shared clonotypes between healthy human individuals. Method: immunoSEQ multiplex PCR; TCRdb's copy keeps in-frame clones and lacks some. The sample has 900,000 to 1,200,000 clones, approximately 80% seen once. Material for sequencing was memory CD4+ T cells from PBMCs. The sample's subset: CD45RA-negative fraction. All receptors come from a man between 18 and 29 years old in good health. Some clones in this sample may be carry-over from other donors' samples.

This clone was counted a single time. This chain links TRBV19 with TRBJ2-1; the D is unclear. The CDR3 is 13 residues long. Trimming removed 5 bases from V and 7 bases from J, with 12 bases in between. Germline CDR1 reads LNHDA; CDR2 reads SQIVND (reference sequence). CDR3 protein: CASSPGPRNEQFF. CDR3 DNA sequence: TGTGCCAGTAGTCCCGGGCCGAGGAATGAGCAGTTCTTC.

This chain connects TRBV7-2 to TRBJ1-5; no firm D call. V was shortened by 5 bases and J by 1 base, with 15 bases between the two germline ends. The CDR3 contains 16 residues. In germline, CDR1 is SGHTA, CDR2 FQGNSA. In DNA, the CDR3 is TGTGCCAGCAGCATATTTGGGAGCGGAAGCAATCAGCCCCAGCATTTT. Its protein is CASSIFGSGSNQPQHF.

The CDR3 loop is CASRGSSGRDTGELFF. The CDR3 nucleotides are TGTGCCAGCAGAGGATCTAGCGGCCGAGACACCGGGGAGCTGTTTTTT. This chain connects TRBV2 to TRBJ2-2; 7 positions agree with TRBD2. V shed 6 bases and J 3 bases; nucleotides not matched to a gene: 10. Germline CDR1 SNHLY, CDR2 FYNNEI. This CDR3 contains 16 residues.

This chain connects TRBV28 to TRBJ2-7, with TRBD1 matching over 9 bases. Germline trimming cut 6 bases from V and 2 bases from J; bases unmatched to any gene: 20. Germline loops: CDR1 MDHEN, CDR2 SYDVKM. This CDR3 has 19 amino acids. Here the CDR3 reads CASRKGLRYGDREAYEQYF. The CDR3 DNA is TGTGCCAGCAGAAAAGGGCTTCGGTACGGGGACAGGGAAGCCTACGAGCAGTACTTC.

The V and J genes are TRBV5-6 and TRBJ2-6, with D possibly being TRBD1 (6 bases). The CDR3 loop spans 18 amino acids. CDR1 and CDR2 (germline): SGHDT, YYEEEE. V was cut by 4 bases and J by 4 bases, with 21 bases left in between. CDR3 coding DNA: TGTGCCAGCAGCCCCCTGACTCCTACAGGGACCGGGGCCAACGTCCTGACTTTC. This translates into CASSPLTPTGTGANVLTF. Full variable domain (remainder filled in from reference TRBV5-6 and TRBJ2-6): DAGVTQSPTHLIKTRGQQVTLRCSPKSGHDTVSWYQQALGQGPQFIFQYYEEEERQRGNFPDRFSGHQFPNYSSELNVNALLLGDSALYLCASSPLTPTGTGANVLTFGAGSRLTVL.

The chain employs TRBV7-9 and TRBJ2-3; 9 bases match TRBD1. Germline V CDR1 and CDR2: SEHNR, FQNEAQ (reference sequence). V was pared by 5 bases and J by 4 bases, with 7 bases of the junction left unmatched. This CDR3 has 15 residues. CDR3 loop: CASSRGTGIADTQYF. The CDR3 region has the DNA TGTGCCAGCAGCCGGGGGACAGGGATCGCAGATACGCAGTATTTT.

The chain employs TRBV29-1 and TRBJ2-5, with unresolved D. The germline V gene encodes CDR1 SQVTM and CDR2 ANQGSEA. The CDR3 covers 12 residues. V was pared by 6 bases and J by 2 bases, with 10 bases between. CDR3 amino acids: CSVTALQETQYF. The DNA for the CDR3 is TGCAGCGTAACAGCTTTACAAGAGACCCAGTACTTC.

With respect to this clone: Being one base from a much bigger clone, this may be a read error. Other DNA sequences in this specimen translate into the identical CDR3. This sequence joins TRBV4-1 and TRBJ1-1; D remains ambiguous. CDR3 size: 16 residues. CDR1 is MGHRA, CDR2 YSYEKL, per germline. The CDR3 region is CASSQEPRRTNTEAFF. CDR3 nucleotides: TGCGCCAGCAGCCAAGAACCCAGACGGACTAACACCGAAGCTTTCTTT.

The gene calls are TRBV6-5 and TRBJ2-5; D is possibly TRBD1 (7 bases). In germline, CDR1 is MNHEY, CDR2 SVGAGI. The CDR3 extends over 16 amino acids. The V end lost 0 bases, the J end lost 5 bases, and 16 bases lay between the germline ends. The CDR3 DNA follows: TGTGCCAGCAGTTACTCGATTTACAGGGGAGGTGAGACCCAGTACTTC. It is translated as CASSYSIYRGGETQYF.

The gene calls are TRBV19 and TRBJ1-3; D call uncertain. Germline CDR1 and CDR2: LNHDA and SQIVND (reference sequence). Deletions cut 7 bases from V and 2 bases from J, with 6 bases between. This CDR3 comprises 12 residues. CDR3 coding DNA: TGTGCCAGTAACGGGGCTGGAAACACCATATATTTT. Translation: CASNGAGNTIYF. The full variable domain, rest sourced from reference TRBV19 and TRBJ1-3, is DGGITQSPKYLFRKEGQNVTLSCEQNLNHDAMYWYRQDPGQGLRLIYYSQIVNDFQKGDIAEGYSVSREKKESFPLTVTSAQKNPTAFYLCASNGAGNTIYFGEGSWLTVV.

Regarding this clone: A much more abundant neighbour one base away suggests this may be a read error. In the same sample, other DNA sequences code for this CDR3. The J gene is TRBJ2-5, the V gene TRBV7-9; 7 bases line up with TRBD1. CDR3 size: 13 residues. CDR1 SEHNR and CDR2 FQNEAQ come from the germline V gene (reference sequence). The CDR3 reads CASSLGTGETQYF. The CDR3 DNA reads as TGTGCCAGCAGCTTAGGTACAGGGGAGACCCAATACTTC. The variable domain in full, with the rest retrieved from reference TRBV7-9 and TRBJ2-5, is DTGVSQNPRHKITKRGQNVTFRCDPISEHNRLYWYRQTLGQGPEFLTYFQNEAQLEKSRLLSDRFSAERPKGSFSTLEIQRTEQGDSAMYLCASSLGTGETQYFGPGTRLLVL.

The V gene is TRBV29-1, the J gene TRBJ1-4, with D possibly TRBD1 on 5 matching bases. Trimming stripped 6 bases from V and 6 bases from J, with 14 bases between. Germline V gene sequence: CDR1 SQVTM, CDR2 ANQGSEA. CDR3 length: 13 amino acids. The DNA for the CDR3 is TGCAGCGTGGCCGGGGGGGTATATGAAAAACTGTTTTTT. Translating gives CSVAGGVYEKLFF. Variable domain in full (rest from reference TRBV29-1 and TRBJ1-4): SAVISQKPSRDICQRGTSLTIQCQVDSQVTMMFWYRQQPGQSLTLIATANQGSEATYESGFVIDKFPISRPNLTFSTLTVSNMSPEDSSIYLCSVAGGVYEKLFFGSGTQLSVL.

This clone was observed a handful of times. The chain carries TRBV5-4 and TRBJ2-1; a possible D gene is TRBD1 (5 bases). The V and J ends lost 1 base and 5 bases respectively, with 13 bases between them. The CDR3 is 15 residues long. CDR1 SGHNT and CDR2 YYREEE come from the germline V gene (reference sequence). The CDR3 nucleotides read TGTGCCAGCAGCTTGCAGGGAAAGGTGGACAATGAGCAGTTCTTC. It is translated as CASSLQGKVDNEQFF.

This clone appeared once. The rearrangement uses TRBV19 and TRBJ1-3, with D possibly matching TRBD1 (6 bases). Germline loops: CDR1 LNHDA, CDR2 SQIVND (reference sequence). V was clipped by 5 bases and J by 0 bases, with 11 bases between them. The CDR3 covers 15 residues. This CDR3 is CASSQDSASGNTIYF. As DNA, the CDR3 is TGTGCCAGTAGTCAGGACAGCGCCTCTGGAAACACCATATATTTT.

The chain uses TRBV9 and TRBJ2-2; TRBD2 aligns across 8 bases. The V and J ends lost 4 bases and 5 bases, in that order; junction bases with no gene match: 13. There are 17 residues in the CDR3. The germline V gene has CDR1 SGDLS and CDR2 YYNGEE. CDR3 sequence (DNA): TGTGCCAGCAGCCCTCCAGGACTAGCAAGAGAGACCGGGGAGCTGTTTTTT. Residues: CASSPPGLARETGELFF.

In regard to this clone: It may be a read error: a sequence one base away is much more abundant. V gene TRBV4-1 combines with J gene TRBJ2-7, with 9 bases aligning to TRBD1. J lost 5 bases, V lost 4 bases, and 12 bases had no gene match. The CDR3 is 16 amino acids. Germline V gene sequence: CDR1 MGHRA, CDR2 YSYEKL. DNA for the CDR3: TGCGCCAGCAGCCTAGGGGTCCTACAGGGGGCCCACGAGCAGTACTTC. Its protein is CASSLGVLQGAHEQYF.

V is TRBV7-9 and J is TRBJ2-7; D could derive from TRBD1 or TRBD2 (5 bases each). Looked up from germline, CDR1 is SEHNR and CDR2 is FQNEAQ (reference sequence). This CDR3 has 13 amino acids. The germline V and J ends were trimmed by 5 bases and 3 bases, with 11 bases remaining between them. In DNA form, the CDR3 reads TGTGCCAGCAGCCCGGGACGGTACTACGAGCAGTACTTC. This sequence encodes CASSPGRYYEQYF.

This clone was seen only a few times. The chain employs TRBV7-3 and TRBJ2-3, with unresolved D. This CDR3 spans 13 amino acids. Trimming shortened V by 5 bases and J by 5 bases, and 11 bases separated the two germline ends. Per germline, CDR1 SGHTA and CDR2 FQGTGA. The CDR3 DNA reads TGTGCCAGCAGCCTCGAAGTGGAAGATACGCAGTATTTT. Its translation: CASSLEVEDTQYF. Complete variable domain (other parts from reference TRBV7-3 and TRBJ2-3): GAGVSQTPSNKVTEKGKYVELRCDPISGHTALYWYRQSLGQGPEFLIYFQGTGAADDSGLPNDRFFAVRPEGSVSTLKIQRTERGDSAVYLCASSLEVEDTQYFGPGTRLTVL.

This chain joins TRBV7-9 and TRBJ2-2, with TRBD2 identical over 11 bases. Trimming cost V 3 bases and J 0 bases; bases outside gene matches: 6. Germline V lookup: CDR1 SEHNR, CDR2 FQNEAQ (reference sequence). CDR3 length equals 18 residues. The CDR3 protein is CASSFGLAGGPNTGELFF. For the CDR3, the DNA is TGTGCCAGCAGCTTTGGGCTAGCGGGAGGACCGAACACCGGGGAGCTGTTTTTT.

The chain combines TRBV6-5 with TRBJ1-2; unclear D gene. The germline V and J ends were trimmed by 8 bases and 2 bases, with 6 bases remaining between them. The CDR3 runs 11 residues. CDR1 and CDR2 (germline): MNHEY, SVGAGI. In DNA form, the CDR3 reads TGTGCCAGCCTTTCAAACTATGGCTACACCTTC. It yields the protein CASLSNYGYTF.

The V call is TRBV5-1, the J call TRBJ2-5; tentative D call: TRBD2 (6 bases). This CDR3 contains 15 residues. V was shortened by 4 bases and J by 2 bases, with 15 bases between the two germline ends. CDR1 SGHRS and CDR2 YFSETQ come from the germline V gene. In DNA form, the CDR3 reads TGCGCCAGCAGCAGTGGCACTAGCTGGCAAGAGACCCAGTACTTC. Protein sequence: CASSSGTSWQETQYF.

The rearrangement uses TRBV27 and TRBJ2-7, with 8 bases identical to TRBD1. The V and J ends lost 5 bases and 4 bases, in that order; junction bases with no gene match: 22. Germline V CDR1 and CDR2: MNHEY, SMNVEV (reference sequence). This CDR3 comprises 19 residues. For the CDR3, the DNA is TGTGCCAGCAGTGGCCAGGGGGCGGTAGGGGACATCGGGGTTTACGAGCAGTACTTC. Its translation is CASSGQGAVGDIGVYEQYF.

About this clone: Other DNA sequences of this sample code for an identical CDR3. The chain carries TRBV28 and TRBJ2-7; no definite D call. The CDR3 has 12 amino acids. The V end lost 2 bases, the J end lost 3 bases, and 5 bases lay between the germline ends. Germline V gene sequence: CDR1 MDHEN, CDR2 SYDVKM. The CDR3 sequence is CASSLMGYEQYF. CDR3 bases: TGTGCCAGCAGTTTAATGGGCTACGAGCAGTACTTC.

This rearrangement joins TRBV5-6 to TRBJ2-3; 8 bases align to TRBD2. CDR3 length equals 15 residues. The V gene end was trimmed by 3 bases and the J gene end by 1 base; junction bases not matched to a gene: 4. Germline V CDR1 and CDR2: SGHDT, YYEEEE. CDR3 loop: CASSYSGIGTDTQYF. The CDR3 bases are TGTGCCAGCAGCTATAGCGGGATTGGCACAGATACGCAGTATTTT.

V usage is TRBV6-6 and J usage is TRBJ2-1; the match to TRBD2 covers 9 bases. V trimming: 0 bases; J trimming: 9 bases; junction bases outside the gene matches: 9. Germline V lookup: CDR1 MNHNY, CDR2 SVGAGI (reference sequence). CDR3 size: 16 residues. CDR3 nucleotide sequence: TGTGCCAGCAGTTACTCGGTGTGGCGGGAGGGTATTGAGCAGTTCTTC. It translates to CASSYSVWREGIEQFF.

This sequence joins TRBV7-8 and TRBJ2-1; TRBD1 might be the D (5 bases). The V gene's germline CDR1 is SGHVS and CDR2 FQNEAQ. Trimming pared 0 bases from V and 5 bases from J, leaving 17 bases between. The CDR3 is 17 residues long. The CDR3: CASSLAGVGHANNEQFF. DNA of the CDR3: TGTGCCAGCAGCTTAGCAGGAGTTGGACACGCAAACAATGAGCAGTTCTTC.

The J gene is TRBJ1-1, the V gene TRBV10-1; D remains unclear. Germline CDR1 and CDR2: WNHNN and SYGVQD (reference sequence). CDR3 length: 13 residues. Trimming stripped 10 bases from V and 0 bases from J, with 12 bases between. CDR3 residues: CATRALMNTEAFF. DNA for the CDR3: TGCGCCACACGGGCCCTCATGAACACTGAAGCTTTCTTT.